The rows below give T cell receptor beta chains drawn from one sample of a study of T cells in Graves' hyperthyroidism and ophthalmopathy. TCRdb ran MiXCR on the multiplex PCR reads and lists one entry per CDR3 protein. Seen here are around 690,000 distinct CDR3 sequences, 15% to 20% observed once, and the top ten hold roughly 15%. Sample: blood. These receptors were collected from a man aged 45-60 years with Graves' hyperthyroidism. Each CDR3 is given with its conserved first and last residue. The D gene is left open where the match is weak. Some rows mark clone size as missing; the rest say once, few, many or name a class of expanded clone.

J	size	D	V	CDR3	DNA
TRBJ2-1	NA	NA	TRBV19	CASSMVGYNEQFF	TGTGCCAGTAGTATGGTAGGATACAATGAGCAGTTCTTC
TRBJ1-1	few	TRBD1	TRBV10-3	CAISESPDRVNTEAFF	TGTGCCATCAGTGAGTCCCCCGACAGGGTGAACACTGAAGCTTTCTTT
TRBJ2-3	many	NA	TRBV11-2	CASSLVGSSTDTQYF	TGTGCCAGCAGCTTAGTGGGGTCTAGCACAGATACGCAGTATTTT
TRBJ2-5	NA	NA	TRBV12-3/TRBV12-4	CASRRPGGETQYF	TGTGCCAGCAGGCGCCCAGGGGGGGAGACCCAGTACTTC
TRBJ2-1	NA	TRBD2	TRBV6-1	CASRAGGASSYNEQFF	TGTGCCAGCAGGGCGGGGGGGGCGAGCTCCTACAATGAGCAGTTCTTC
TRBJ2-7	few	TRBD2	TRBV11-2	CASSTRTSGLSYEQYF	TGTGCCAGCAGCACCCGGACTAGCGGTCTCTCCTACGAGCAGTACTTC
TRBJ2-3	many	NA	TRBV27	CASSPGIDRDTQYF	TGTGCCAGCAGTCCCGGGATAGACAGAGATACGCAGTATTTT
TRBJ2-3	NA	TRBD2	TRBV20-1	CSAEAGGSTDTQYF	TGCAGTGCTGAAGCGGGAGGGAGCACAGATACGCAGTATTTT
TRBJ2-2	many	NA	TRBV27	CASRSVVVGGELFF	TGTGCCAGCAGATCGGTCGTTGTGGGCGGGGAGCTGTTTTTT
TRBJ2-7	many	NA	TRBV30	CAWSVVENYEQYF	TGTGCCTGGAGTGTTGTGGAGAACTACGAGCAGTACTTC
TRBJ2-7	many	NA	TRBV6-1	CASSEVFSQHEQYF	TGTGCCAGCAGTGAAGTCTTCAGCCAGCACGAGCAGTACTTC
TRBJ2-4	few	NA	TRBV7-3	CASSSFTTSIAKNIQYF	TGTGCCAGCAGCTCCTTCACTACAAGTATAGCCAAAAACATTCAGTACTTC
TRBJ2-4	few	TRBD1	TRBV11-2	CASSSGQGGNIQYF	TGTGCCAGCAGCTCTGGACAGGGGGGAAACATTCAGTACTTC
TRBJ1-1	many	TRBD1	TRBV2	CASSLGTAGMNTEAFF	TGTGCCAGCAGTTTAGGGACAGCAGGCATGAACACTGAAGCTTTCTTT
TRBJ2-4	many	NA	TRBV2	CASSAEQRTIQYF	TGTGCCAGCAGTGCCGAACAGAGAACCATTCAGTACTTC
TRBJ2-3	few	NA	TRBV10-3	CAISEVRGRTDTQYF	TGTGCCATCAGTGAGGTTCGGGGGCGCACAGATACGCAGTATTTT
TRBJ2-7	NA	NA	TRBV20-1	CSAEPSSYEQYF	TGCAGTGCCGAACCTAGCTCCTACGAGCAGTACTTC
TRBJ1-1	NA	TRBD1	TRBV19	CASNTDRGNTEAFF	TGTGCCAGTAATACGGACAGGGGTAACACTGAAGCTTTCTTT
TRBJ2-7	NA	TRBD2	TRBV7-2	CTSSLGLAGRREQYF	TGTACCAGCAGCTTGGGACTAGCGGGTCGGCGGGAGCAGTACTTC
TRBJ2-7	many	NA	TRBV7-9	CASSFTTPSYEQYF	TGTGCCAGCAGCTTCACAACTCCGTCCTACGAGCAGTACTTC
TRBJ1-4	many	NA	TRBV27	CASSFLDRRNEKLFF	TGTGCCAGCAGTTTCCTCGACAGGCGTAATGAAAAACTGTTTTTT
TRBJ1-1	few	NA	TRBV19	CASSLRMGEAFF	TGTGCCAGTAGTTTAAGGATGGGTGAAGCTTTCTTT
TRBJ1-1	many	TRBD1	TRBV7-9	CASSPRDRGPKAFF	TGTGCCAGCAGCCCAAGGGACAGGGGGCCCAAAGCTTTCTTT
TRBJ2-5	many	NA	TRBV2	CASNRGGETQYF	TGTGCCAGCAATCGGGGCGGAGAGACCCAGTACTTC
TRBJ2-3	many	NA	TRBV7-3	CASSLTGEDTQYF	TGTGCCAGCAGCTTAACGGGTGAGGATACGCAGTATTTT
TRBJ2-3	NA	NA	TRBV19	CASRDRDISTDTQYF	TGTGCCAGTAGGGACCGGGACATTAGCACAGATACGCAGTATTTT
TRBJ1-2	NA	TRBD1	TRBV28	CASSGGTVGGGYTF	TGTGCCAGCAGTGGGGGGACAGTGGGAGGTGGCTACACCTTC
TRBJ2-7	many	NA	TRBV11-2	CASSQGTFLDYEQYF	TGTGCCAGCAGCCAGGGGACTTTCCTCGACTACGAGCAGTACTTC
TRBJ1-5	once	NA	TRBV4-3	CASSPGMAYSNQPQHF	TGCGCCAGCAGCCCAGGGATGGCTTATAGCAATCAGCCCCAGCATTTT
TRBJ2-1	few	TRBD2	TRBV20-1	CSAREEDASGSYYNEQFF	TGCAGTGCTAGAGAGGAGGACGCGAGCGGGAGCTACTACAATGAGCAGTTCTTC
TRBJ1-2	NA	NA	TRBV13	CASSLGQRRRYGYTF	TGTGCCAGCAGCTTAGGACAGAGACGACGCTATGGCTACACCTTC
TRBJ2-7	many	NA	TRBV11-3	CASSLFPSYEQYF	TGTGCCAGCAGCTTATTCCCCTCCTACGAGCAGTACTTC
TRBJ2-1	NA	TRBD1	TRBV6-2/TRBV6-3	CASSKQGAPRNEQFF	TGTGCCAGCAGTAAACAGGGGGCGCCACGTAATGAGCAGTTCTTC
TRBJ2-7	many	TRBD2	TRBV28	CASSTSGYEQYF	TGTGCCAGCAGTACTAGCGGATACGAGCAGTACTTC
TRBJ2-6	NA	NA	TRBV4-1	CASSQVINTDSGANVLTF	TGCGCCAGCAGCCAAGTCATAAACACGGACTCTGGGGCCAACGTCCTGACTTTC
TRBJ2-1	NA	TRBD1	TRBV18	CASSRRTGEIDEQFF	TGTGCCAGCTCACGTCGGACAGGGGAGATCGATGAGCAGTTCTTC
TRBJ2-1	many	TRBD1	TRBV5-5	CASSLQGYEQFF	TGTGCCAGCAGCTTACAGGGGTATGAGCAGTTCTTC
TRBJ2-3	NA	TRBD2	TRBV7-9	CASSCLSGSTDTQYF	TGTGCCAGCAGCTGCCTTAGCGGGAGCACAGATACGCAGTATTTT
TRBJ1-1	many	NA	TRBV2	CASIEQGPTEAFF	TGTGCCAGCATAGAGCAGGGACCCACCGAAGCTTTCTTT
TRBJ2-7	NA	TRBD2	TRBV9	CASSPRTSGDAYEQYF	TGTGCCAGCAGCCCCAGGACTAGCGGTGATGCCTACGAGCAGTACTTC
TRBJ2-5	NA	NA	TRBV28	CASSSQLVPVTQYF	TGTGCCAGCAGTTCCCAATTAGTACCAGTGACCCAGTACTTC
TRBJ1-1	few	NA	TRBV6-4	CASRDTSKGTEAFF	TGTGCCAGCAGGGACACTTCAAAGGGAACTGAAGCTTTCTTT
TRBJ1-5	many	NA	TRBV2	CASSEEVNQPQHF	TGTGCCAGCAGTGAAGAGGTTAATCAGCCCCAGCATTTT
TRBJ2-5	many	TRBD1	TRBV12-3/TRBV12-4	CASSLVGGTGGWETQYF	TGTGCCAGCAGTTTAGTAGGCGGGACAGGGGGCTGGGAGACCCAGTACTTC